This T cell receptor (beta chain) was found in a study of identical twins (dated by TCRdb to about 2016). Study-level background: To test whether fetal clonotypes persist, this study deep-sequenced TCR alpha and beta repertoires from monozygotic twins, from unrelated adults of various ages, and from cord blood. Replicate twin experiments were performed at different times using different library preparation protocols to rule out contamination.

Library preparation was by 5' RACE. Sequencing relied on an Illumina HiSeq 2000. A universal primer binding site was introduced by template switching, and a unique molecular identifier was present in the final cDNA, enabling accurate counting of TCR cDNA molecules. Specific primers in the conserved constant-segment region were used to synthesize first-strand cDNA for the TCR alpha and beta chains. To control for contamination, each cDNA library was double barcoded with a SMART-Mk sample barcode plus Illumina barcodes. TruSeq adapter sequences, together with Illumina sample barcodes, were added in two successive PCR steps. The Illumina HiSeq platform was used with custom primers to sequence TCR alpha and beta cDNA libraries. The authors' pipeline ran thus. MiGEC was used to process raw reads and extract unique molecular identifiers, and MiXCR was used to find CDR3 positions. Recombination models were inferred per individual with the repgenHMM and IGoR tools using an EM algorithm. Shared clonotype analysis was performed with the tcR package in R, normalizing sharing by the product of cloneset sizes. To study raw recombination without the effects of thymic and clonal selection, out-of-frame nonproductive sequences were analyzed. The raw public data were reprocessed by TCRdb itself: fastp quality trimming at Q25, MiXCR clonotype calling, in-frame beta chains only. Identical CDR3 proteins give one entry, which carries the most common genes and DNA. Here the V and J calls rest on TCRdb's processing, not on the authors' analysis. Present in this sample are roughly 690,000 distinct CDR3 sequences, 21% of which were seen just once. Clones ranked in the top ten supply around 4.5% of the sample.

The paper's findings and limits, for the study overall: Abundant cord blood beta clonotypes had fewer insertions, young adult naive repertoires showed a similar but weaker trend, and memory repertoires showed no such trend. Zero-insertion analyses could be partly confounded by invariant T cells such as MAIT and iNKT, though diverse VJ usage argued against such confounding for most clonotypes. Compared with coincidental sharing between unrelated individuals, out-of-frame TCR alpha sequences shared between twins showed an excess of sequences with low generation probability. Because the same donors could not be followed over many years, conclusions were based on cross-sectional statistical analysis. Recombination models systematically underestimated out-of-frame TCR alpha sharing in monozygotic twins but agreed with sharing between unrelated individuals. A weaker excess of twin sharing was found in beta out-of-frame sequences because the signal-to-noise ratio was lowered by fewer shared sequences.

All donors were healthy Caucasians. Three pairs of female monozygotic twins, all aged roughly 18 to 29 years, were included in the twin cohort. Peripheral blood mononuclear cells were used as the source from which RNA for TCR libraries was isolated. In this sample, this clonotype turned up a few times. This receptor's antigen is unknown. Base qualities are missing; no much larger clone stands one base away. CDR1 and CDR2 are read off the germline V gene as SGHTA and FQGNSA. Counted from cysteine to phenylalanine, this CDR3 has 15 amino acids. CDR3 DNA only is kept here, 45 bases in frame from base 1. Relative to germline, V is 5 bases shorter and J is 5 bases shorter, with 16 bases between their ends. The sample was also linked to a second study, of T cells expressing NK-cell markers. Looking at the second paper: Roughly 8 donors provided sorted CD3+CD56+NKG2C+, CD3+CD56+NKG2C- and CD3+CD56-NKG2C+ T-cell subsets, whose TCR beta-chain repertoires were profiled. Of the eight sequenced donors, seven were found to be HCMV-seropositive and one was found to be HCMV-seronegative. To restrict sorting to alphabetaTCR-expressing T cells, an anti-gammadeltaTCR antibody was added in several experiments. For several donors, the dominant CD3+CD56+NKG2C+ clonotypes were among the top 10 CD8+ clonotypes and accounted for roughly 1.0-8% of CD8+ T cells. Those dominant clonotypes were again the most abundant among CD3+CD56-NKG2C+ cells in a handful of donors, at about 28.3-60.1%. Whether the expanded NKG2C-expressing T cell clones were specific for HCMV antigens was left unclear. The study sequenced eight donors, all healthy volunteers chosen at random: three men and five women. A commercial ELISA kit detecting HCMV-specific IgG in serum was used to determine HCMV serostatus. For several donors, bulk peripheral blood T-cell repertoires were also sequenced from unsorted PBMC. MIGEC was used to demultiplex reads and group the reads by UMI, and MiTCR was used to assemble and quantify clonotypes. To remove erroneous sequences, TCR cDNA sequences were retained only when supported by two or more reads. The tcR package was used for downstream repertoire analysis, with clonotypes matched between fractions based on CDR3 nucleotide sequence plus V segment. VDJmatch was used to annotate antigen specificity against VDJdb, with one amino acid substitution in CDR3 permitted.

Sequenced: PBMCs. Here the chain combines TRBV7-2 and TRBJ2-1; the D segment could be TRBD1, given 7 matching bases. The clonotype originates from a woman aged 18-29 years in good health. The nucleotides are TGTGCCAGCAGCAGGGCGGGACAGCTACACAATGAGCAGTTCTTC. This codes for CASSRAGQLHNEQFF.